The 27 T cell receptor beta chains listed next were all sequenced from one sample in a study of CD8 T cells in Susac syndrome. Reverse transcription of roughly 0.45 to 1 ug RNA was carried out with random hexamers. Each CDR3 protein is one row after TCRdb ran MiXCR on the immunoSEQ multiplex PCR reads. The sample contains 100,000 or so distinct CDR3 sequences, 85% to 95% of which appear only once. Sequencing input: CD8+ T cells from PBMCs. These receptors originate from a human donor in good health.

This rearrangement joins TRBV20-1 to TRBJ1-2; no clear D gene. The ends were cut back, 3 bases at V and 8 bases at J, with 22 bases in the middle. Germline CDR1 reads DFQATT; CDR2 reads SNEGSKA (reference sequence). The CDR3 sequence is 15 residues long. In DNA form, the CDR3 reads TGCAGTGCTAGTAATTCCGATCGGGTTTCACGGGGCTACACCTTC. It encodes CSASNSDRVSRGYTF.

This chain links TRBV12-5 with TRBJ2-1, with TRBD1 identical over 10 bases. The V segment lost 6 bases and the J segment 6 bases; nucleotides outside the gene matches: 8. Germline CDR1 LGHNT, CDR2 FRNRAP. The CDR3 runs 15 residues. The CDR3 loop reads CASGPGQGNLNEQFF. The DNA of the CDR3 is TGTGCTAGTGGCCCGGGACAGGGGAACCTCAATGAGCAGTTCTTC.

The chain joins TRBV29-1 to TRBJ2-2; a weak D match, TRBD2 (5 bases). This CDR3 spans 12 amino acids. The V gene's germline CDR1 is SQVTM and CDR2 ANQGSEA. Trimming took off 5 bases at V and 3 bases at J, with 7 bases between the two ends. Here the CDR3 DNA reads TGCAGCGTTCCCGGGGACACCGGGGAGCTGTTTTTT. Its translation is CSVPGDTGELFF.

V usage is TRBV30 and J usage is TRBJ2-5; D remains ambiguous. Germline V gene data show CDR1 as GTSNPN and CDR2 as SVGIG (reference sequence). The CDR3 consists of 13 residues. Trimming left V 4 bases short and J 2 bases short, with 11 bases between. The CDR3: CAWMAAAQETQYF. CDR3 bases: TGTGCCTGGATGGCGGCAGCTCAAGAGACCCAGTACTTC.

The rearrangement joins TRBV28 to TRBJ1-5, with D perhaps TRBD1 (5 bases). Germline CDR1 and CDR2: MDHEN and SYDVKM. This CDR3 is built from 17 residues. V was pared by 1 base and J by 1 base, with 14 bases between. As DNA, the CDR3 is TGTGCCAGCAGTTTATCAGGGCTCAGACTGAGCAATCAGCCCCAGCATTTT. This encodes CASSLSGLRLSNQPQHF.

This clonotype has just a few counts. The chain links TRBV7-9 to TRBJ1-5; D not resolved. Germline lookup yields CDR1 SEHNR and CDR2 FQNEAQ (reference sequence). V lost 5 bases, J lost 4 bases, and 6 bases lay in between. The CDR3 has 12 residues. The CDR3 protein is CASSLPNQPQHF. The CDR3 DNA reads as TGTGCCAGCAGCCTCCCGAATCAGCCCCAGCATTTT.

V gene TRBV6-5 combines with J gene TRBJ1-5; D gene ambiguous. Germline V gene sequence: CDR1 MNHEY, CDR2 SVGAGI. V dropped 6 bases and J dropped 3 bases, with 9 bases sitting between them. The CDR3 has 13 amino acids. The CDR3 protein is CASRTAINQPQHF. The CDR3 region has the DNA TGTGCCAGCAGGACGGCAATCAATCAGCCCCAGCATTTT.

CDR3 loop: CASSDGHSGKETQYF. CDR3 coding DNA: TGTGCCAGTAGCGATGGTCACTCGGGGAAAGAGACCCAGTACTTC. The rearrangement uses TRBV19 and TRBJ2-5; tentatively, D is TRBD2 (5 bases). From germline, CDR1 is LNHDA and CDR2 SQIVND (reference sequence). V lost 6 bases and J lost 3, with 17 bases in between. The CDR3 is 15 amino acids.

V usage is TRBV27 and J usage is TRBJ2-7; 7 bases are a match to TRBD1. This CDR3 comprises 15 residues. J was trimmed by 3 bases and V by 5 bases; bases with no gene match: 10. Germline assignment: CDR1 MNHEY and CDR2 SMNVEV (reference sequence). The CDR3: CASSKLGTANYEQYF. For the CDR3, the DNA is TGTGCCAGCAGTAAACTCGGGACAGCAAACTACGAGCAGTACTTC.

A single count supports this clonotype. The rearrangement uses TRBV10-3 and TRBJ2-1; the D is unclear. The CDR3 is made up of 10 amino acids. CDR1 is ENHRY and CDR2 is SYGVKD in the germline V gene. CDR3: CASGGHEQFF. The DNA of the CDR3 is TGTGCGTCAGGCGGCCATGAGCAGTTCTTC.

The chain joins TRBV7-2 to TRBJ1-4; a weak D match, TRBD1 (6 bases). Germline V lookup: CDR1 SGHTA, CDR2 FQGNSA. Trimming left V 5 bases short and J 7 bases short, with 17 bases between. This CDR3 region has 15 residues. The CDR3 DNA sequence: TGTGCCAGCAGCCGTCGGGGGGCAGGGGCTGAAAAACTGTTTTTT. Translated: CASSRRGAGAEKLFF.

CDR3 loop: CASSLAEIWRGDEQFF. The CDR3 region has the DNA TGTGCCAGCAGCTTGGCCGAGATTTGGCGGGGGGATGAGCAGTTCTTC. The V and J genes are TRBV5-4 and TRBJ2-1, with 8 nucleotides matching TRBD2. The CDR3 is 16 residues long. Germline values: CDR1 SGHNT, CDR2 YYREEE (reference sequence). The J segment lost 8 bases and the V segment lost 0 bases, leaving 10 bases of the junction unmatched.

For the CDR3, the DNA is TGTGCCAGCAGCCCCTACTCGGGACTTACTGAAGCTTTCTTT. It encodes CASSPYSGLTEAFF. J is TRBJ1-1 and V is TRBV12-3 or TRBV12-4; D perhaps matches TRBD1 (5 bases). The germline V and J ends were trimmed by 6 bases and 5 bases, with 16 bases remaining between them. CDR3 size: 14 residues.

The rearrangement uses TRBV5-1 and TRBJ1-3; D may be TRBD1 (5 bases). Germline CDR1 SGHRS, CDR2 YFSETQ. Trimming cost V 0 bases and J 0 bases, with 16 bases left between them. The CDR3 length is 18 residues. The CDR3 is CASSLERGGLLSGNTIYF. Written as DNA, the CDR3 is TGCGCCAGCAGCTTGGAGCGCGGGGGACTCCTCTCTGGAAACACCATATATTTT.

The chain is built from TRBV3-1 and TRBJ2-3, with D possibly being TRBD2 (6 bases). The CDR3 extends over 16 amino acids. Germline V gene sequence: CDR1 LGHDT, CDR2 YNNKEL (reference sequence). V was shortened by 1 base and J by 1 base, with 12 bases between the two germline ends. CDR3 sequence: CASSQAPGLRTDTQYF. CDR3 DNA sequence: TGTGCCAGCAGCCAAGCACCGGGACTCCGCACAGATACGCAGTATTTT.

The sample holds one count of this clonotype. The chain couples TRBV7-8 to TRBJ2-1, with TRBD1 as a possible D gene (5 bases). Germline V gene data show CDR1 as SGHVS and CDR2 as FQNEAQ. V was clipped by 0 bases and J by 6 bases, with 6 bases between them. The CDR3 consists of 13 residues. The CDR3 nucleotides read TGTGCCAGCAGCTTAGCGCAGGGCAATGAGCAGTTCTTC. Translated: CASSLAQGNEQFF. Complete variable domain (other parts from reference TRBV7-8 and TRBJ2-1): GAGVSQSPRYKVAKRGQDVALRCDPISGHVSLFWYQQALGQGPEFLTYFQNEAQLDKSGLPSDRFFAERPEGSVSTLKIQRTQQEDSAVYLCASSLAQGNEQFFGPGTRLTVL.

The chain recombines TRBV6-6 with TRBJ1-5; D ambiguous. The CDR3 contains 16 residues. Germline V gene sequence: CDR1 MNHNY, CDR2 SVGAGI (reference sequence). V was pared by 7 bases and J by 6 bases, with 22 bases between. As DNA, the CDR3 is TGTGCCAGCAACTTAATACACGGAATAGTAGGTCAGCCCCAGCATTTT. Protein sequence: CASNLIHGIVGQPQHF.

This clonotype was detected once. The genes are TRBV5-8 and TRBJ1-5; the D gene is possibly TRBD1 (5 bases). This CDR3 has 13 residues. The germline V gene encodes CDR1 SGHTS and CDR2 YDEGEE. V was trimmed by 1 base and J by 6 bases, leaving 8 bases between them. The CDR3 sequence: CASSLMGLQPQHF. As DNA, the CDR3 is TGTGCCAGCAGCTTGATGGGGCTTCAGCCCCAGCATTTT.

The CDR3 is CASSLGTEAFF. The DNA of the CDR3 is TGTGCCAGCAGCTTAGGCACTGAAGCTTTCTTT. The V and J genes are TRBV6-2 or TRBV6-3 and TRBJ1-1; D uncertain. From germline, CDR1 is MNHEY and CDR2 SVGEGT. There are 11 residues in the CDR3. V was pared by 6 bases and J by 4 bases, with 6 bases between.

CDR3 protein: CASSRGMNTGELFF. The CDR3 DNA sequence: TGTGCCAGCAGCCGAGGAATGAACACCGGGGAGCTGTTTTTT. V and J are TRBV3-1 and TRBJ2-2; the D is unclear. Trimming took 4 bases from V and 1 from J, leaving 7 bases between them. CDR1 is LGHDT and CDR2 is YNNKEL in the germline V gene (reference sequence). This CDR3 has 14 residues.

The chain joins TRBV4-3 to TRBJ2-3; 10 bases are shared with TRBD2. V gave up 6 bases and J gave up 4 bases; unmatched junction bases: 13. This CDR3 spans 17 amino acids. Germline V gene lookup returns CDR1 LGHNA and CDR2 YSLEER. The CDR3 sequence is CASSQSDTSGAPDTQYF. The CDR3 DNA reads TGCGCCAGCAGTCAAAGCGATACTAGCGGGGCCCCAGATACGCAGTATTTT.

The count of this clonotype is one. V and J are TRBV6-5 and TRBJ2-7, with no clear D. Trimming took off 6 bases at V and 2 bases at J, with 17 bases between the two ends. The CDR3 totals 15 residues. Germline CDR1 and CDR2: MNHEY and SVGAGI. In nucleotides, the CDR3 is TGTGCCAGCAGCTACGGTGGGTATGGTACCTACGAGCAGTACTTC. As protein: CASSYGGYGTYEQYF.

The rearrangement joins TRBV4-2 to TRBJ2-7, with a tentative D call TRBD2 (6 bases). Trimming left V 1 base short and J 1 base short, with 11 bases between. The CDR3 totals 15 residues. CDR1 LGHNA and CDR2 YNFKEQ come from the germline V gene. CDR3 residues: CASSQGAGQSYEQYF. The CDR3 nucleotides read TGTGCCAGCAGCCAAGGGGCGGGGCAGTCCTACGAGCAGTACTTC.

This CDR3 is CASSVRGGDYNEQFF. Written as DNA, the CDR3 is TGTGCCAGCAGCGTTCGGGGGGGGGACTACAATGAGCAGTTCTTC. V and J are TRBV9 and TRBJ2-1, with 8 bases aligning to TRBD2. The CDR3 loop spans 15 amino acids. CDR1 and CDR2 (germline): SGDLS, YYNGEE. The trim removed 2 bases at V and 3 bases at J, leaving 4 bases unmatched.

V and J are TRBV30 and TRBJ1-4; possible D gene TRBD1, 5 bases. V lost 3 bases to trimming and J lost 2 bases, with 7 bases between them. In germline, CDR1 is GTSNPN, CDR2 SVGIG (reference sequence). CDR3 length equals 13 residues. CDR3 protein: CAWRWGTNEKLFF. CDR3 coding DNA: TGTGCCTGGAGATGGGGGACTAATGAAAAACTGTTTTTT.

This clonotype showed up just once. The rearrangement joins TRBV20-1 to TRBJ2-1; D is perhaps TRBD2 (6 bases). This CDR3 is built from 15 residues. V was trimmed by 3 bases and J by 4 bases, leaving 16 bases between them. Germline CDR1 is DFQATT and CDR2 is SNEGSKA (reference sequence). CDR3 residues: CSARAPGLSYNEQFF. The CDR3 DNA is TGCAGTGCTAGGGCTCCGGGACTCAGTTACAATGAGCAGTTCTTC.

The rearrangement joins TRBV27 to TRBJ2-2; D not certain. The germline gives CDR1 MNHEY, CDR2 SMNVEV (reference sequence). V was shortened by 4 bases and J by 9 bases, with 9 bases between the two germline ends. The CDR3 loop spans 12 amino acids. The CDR3 sequence is CASSSVPRELFF. The CDR3, as DNA: TGTGCCAGCAGTTCGGTTCCCCGGGAGCTGTTTTTT.